One and the same sample provided the 2 T cell receptor beta chains below, sequenced in a study of tissue T cells after allogeneic stem cell transplantation. Sequenced by immunoSEQ multiplex PCR; TCRdb stores in-frame clones only, minus some. This sample has tens of thousands of clones, with around 70% found just once. Sequences were obtained from sorted cells pooled from one or two spleens. The receptors derive from a pool of C57BL/6 mice in good health.

This clone was picked up one time. Mouse germline and gene names are used. The read falls 1 residue short of the CDR3 end, and the missing part is taken from the germline J gene. The rearrangement links TRBV1 to TRBJ1-1; 11 bases match TRBD1. The CDR3 consists of 13 residues. The ends lost 4 bases at V and 7 bases at J; junction bases unmatched: 2. Germline V gene sequence: CDR1 NSQYPW, CDR2 LRSPGD (reference sequence). The part of the CDR3 DNA that was read is TGCACCTGCAGTGGGGGACAGGGGGAAGAAGTCTTC. This translates into CTCSGGQGEEVF. In full, the CDR3 reads CTCSGGQGEEVFF.

In the case of this clone: Gene names are mouse gene names. The observed sequence ends 1 residue before the CDR3 terminus, with the missing tail filled in from the germline J gene. In the same sample, other DNA sequences code for this CDR3. The chain is built from TRBV2 and TRBJ1-1, with TRBD1 matching 8 bases. The CDR3 runs to 14 residues. Germline V gene lookup returns CDR1 LGHNA and CDR2 YSYQKL. The V segment lost 3 bases and the J segment 0 bases; nucleotides outside the gene matches: 0. CDR3 region: CASSQGQANTEVFF. The CDR3 bases that were read are TGTGCCAGCAGCCAGGGACAGGCAAACACAGAAGTCTTC.